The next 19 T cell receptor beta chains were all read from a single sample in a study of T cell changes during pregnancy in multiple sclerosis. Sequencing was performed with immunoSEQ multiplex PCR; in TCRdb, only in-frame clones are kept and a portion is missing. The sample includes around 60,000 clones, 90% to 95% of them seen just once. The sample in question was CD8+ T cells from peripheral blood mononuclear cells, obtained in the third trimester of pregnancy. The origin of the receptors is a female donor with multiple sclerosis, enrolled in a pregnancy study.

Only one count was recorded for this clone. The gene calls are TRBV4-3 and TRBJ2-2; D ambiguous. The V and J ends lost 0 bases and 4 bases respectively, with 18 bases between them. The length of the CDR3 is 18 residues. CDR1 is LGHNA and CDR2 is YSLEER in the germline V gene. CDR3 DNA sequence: TGCGCCAGCAGCCAAGAGACTCCTCATTCGTGGCCCACCGGGGAGCTGTTTTTT. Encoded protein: CASSQETPHSWPTGELFF.

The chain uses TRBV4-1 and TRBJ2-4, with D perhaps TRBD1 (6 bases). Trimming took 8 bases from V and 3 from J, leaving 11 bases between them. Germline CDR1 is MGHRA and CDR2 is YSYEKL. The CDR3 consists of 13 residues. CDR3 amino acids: CASSGTNKNIQYF. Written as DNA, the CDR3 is TGCGCCAGCTCAGGGACAAACAAAAACATTCAGTACTTC.

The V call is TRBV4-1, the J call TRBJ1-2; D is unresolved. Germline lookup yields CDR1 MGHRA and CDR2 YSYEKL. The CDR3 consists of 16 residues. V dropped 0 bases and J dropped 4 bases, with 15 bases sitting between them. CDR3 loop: CASSQDPGGGSYGYTF. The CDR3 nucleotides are TGCGCCAGCAGCCAAGACCCCGGTGGAGGGAGCTATGGCTACACCTTC.

The CDR3 DNA reads TGTGCCAGCAGTTTATCGGTCCAGAACGAGCAGTACTTC. It specifies CASSLSVQNEQYF. The rearrangement joins TRBV27 to TRBJ2-7; D unclear. V was cut by 0 bases and J by 5 bases, with 8 bases left in between. The length of the CDR3 is 13 residues. Germline CDR1 is MNHEY and CDR2 is SMNVEV (reference sequence).

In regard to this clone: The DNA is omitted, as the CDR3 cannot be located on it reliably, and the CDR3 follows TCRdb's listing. CDR3 sequence reads: CSVGRGTSSYF. The J gene is TRBJ2-7, the V gene TRBV29-1; TRBD2, the table's D call, lacks a check against the DNA. From germline, CDR1 is SQVTM and CDR2 ANQGSEA. The CDR3 is 11 amino acids in total, end residues counted.

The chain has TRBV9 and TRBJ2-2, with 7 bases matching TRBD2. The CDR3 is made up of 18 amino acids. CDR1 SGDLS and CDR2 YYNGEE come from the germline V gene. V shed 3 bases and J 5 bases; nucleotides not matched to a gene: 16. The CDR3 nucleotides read TGTGCCAGCAGCGATGATCTACAAGCGGGATCCCAAACCGGGGAGCTGTTTTTT. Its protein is CASSDDLQAGSQTGELFF.

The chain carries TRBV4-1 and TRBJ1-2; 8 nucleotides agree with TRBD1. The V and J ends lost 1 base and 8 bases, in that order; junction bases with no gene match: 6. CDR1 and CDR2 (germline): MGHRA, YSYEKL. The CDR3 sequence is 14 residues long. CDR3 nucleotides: TGCGCCAGCAGCCAAGTGGGACAGGAGAACGGCTACACCTTC. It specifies CASSQVGQENGYTF.

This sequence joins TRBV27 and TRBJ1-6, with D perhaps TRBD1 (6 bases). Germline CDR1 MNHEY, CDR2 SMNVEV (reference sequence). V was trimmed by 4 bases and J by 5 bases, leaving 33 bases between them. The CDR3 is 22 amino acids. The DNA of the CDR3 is TGTGCCAGCAGTTCTCTCGAGGAGGTGACAGGAACTTCACTGCGCGATAATTCACCCCTCCACTTT. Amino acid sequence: CASSSLEEVTGTSLRDNSPLHF.

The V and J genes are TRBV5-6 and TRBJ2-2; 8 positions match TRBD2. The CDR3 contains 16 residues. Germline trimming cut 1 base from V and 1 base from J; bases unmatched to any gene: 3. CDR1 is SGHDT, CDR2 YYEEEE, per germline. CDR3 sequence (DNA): TGTGCCAGCAGCTTGTGGCTAGCGGGGAACACCGGGGAGCTGTTTTTT. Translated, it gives CASSLWLAGNTGELFF.

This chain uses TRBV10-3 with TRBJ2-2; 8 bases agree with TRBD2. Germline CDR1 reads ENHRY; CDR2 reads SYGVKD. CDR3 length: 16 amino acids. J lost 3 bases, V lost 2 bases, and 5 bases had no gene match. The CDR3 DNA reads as TGTGCCATCAGTGAGAGCCCAGCGGGAGACACCGGGGAGCTGTTTTTT. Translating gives CAISESPAGDTGELFF.

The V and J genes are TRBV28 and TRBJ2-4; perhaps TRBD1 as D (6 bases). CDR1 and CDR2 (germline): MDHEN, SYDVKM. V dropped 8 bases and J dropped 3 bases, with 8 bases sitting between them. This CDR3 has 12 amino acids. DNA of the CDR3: TGTGCCAGCGGGACATACAAAAACATTCAGTACTTC. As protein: CASGTYKNIQYF. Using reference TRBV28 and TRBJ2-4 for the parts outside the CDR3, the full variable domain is DVKVTQSSRYLVKRTGEKVFLECVQDMDHENMFWYRQDPGLGLRLIYFSYDVKMKEKGDIPEGYSVSREKKERFSLILESASTNQTSMYLCASGTYKNIQYFGAGTRLSVL.

The CDR3 DNA reads TGTGCCAGCCGGCGACAGGGTGGCTACAATGAGCAGTTCTTC. This translates into CASRRQGGYNEQFF. The chain links TRBV2 to TRBJ2-1; TRBD1 matches at 7 bases. Germline loops: CDR1 SNHLY, CDR2 FYNNEI. The CDR3 runs 14 residues. J gave up 3 bases and V 8 bases, and 7 bases lay outside the gene matches.

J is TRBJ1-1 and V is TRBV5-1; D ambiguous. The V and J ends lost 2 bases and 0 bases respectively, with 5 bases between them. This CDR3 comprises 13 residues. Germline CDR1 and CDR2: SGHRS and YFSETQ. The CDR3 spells CASSFRMNTEAFF. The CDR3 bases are TGCGCCAGCAGCTTCAGGATGAACACTGAAGCTTTCTTT. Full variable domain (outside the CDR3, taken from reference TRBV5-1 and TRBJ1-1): KAGVTQTPRYLIKTRGQQVTLSCSPISGHRSVSWYQQTPGQGLQFLFEYFSETQRNKGNFPGRFSGRQFSNSRSEMNVSTLELGDSALYLCASSFRMNTEAFFGQGTRLTVV.

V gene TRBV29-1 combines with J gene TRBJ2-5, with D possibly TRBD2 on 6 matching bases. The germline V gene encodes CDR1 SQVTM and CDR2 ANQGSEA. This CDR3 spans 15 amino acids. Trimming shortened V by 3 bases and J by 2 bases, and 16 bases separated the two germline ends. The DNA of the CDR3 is TGCAGCGTTGAGGGTGGAGGGACGGGACAAGAGACCCAGTACTTC. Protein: CSVEGGGTGQETQYF.

The chain's CDR3 is CAWSQQRHTEAFF. The CDR3 coding sequence is TGTGCCTGGAGTCAACAGAGACACACTGAAGCTTTCTTT. The chain joins TRBV30 to TRBJ1-1; D unresolved. The CDR3 totals 13 residues. Germline lookup yields CDR1 GTSNPN and CDR2 SVGIG (reference sequence). V dropped 2 bases and J dropped 3 bases, with 10 bases sitting between them.

CDR3 in amino acids: CASSFTGQGQPYEQYF. The CDR3 nucleotides read TGTGCCAGCAGCTTCACGGGACAGGGGCAACCCTACGAGCAGTACTTC. The V and J genes are TRBV5-6 and TRBJ2-7, with TRBD1 identical over 10 bases. Germline-derived CDR1 and CDR2 are SGHDT and YYEEEE. Trimming removed 2 bases from V and 2 bases from J; junction bases left unmatched: 7. This CDR3 spans 16 amino acids. The variable domain in full, completed from reference TRBV5-6 and TRBJ2-7, reads DAGVTQSPTHLIKTRGQQVTLRCSPKSGHDTVSWYQQALGQGPQFIFQYYEEEERQRGNFPDRFSGHQFPNYSSELNVNALLLGDSALYLCASSFTGQGQPYEQYFGPGTRLTVT.

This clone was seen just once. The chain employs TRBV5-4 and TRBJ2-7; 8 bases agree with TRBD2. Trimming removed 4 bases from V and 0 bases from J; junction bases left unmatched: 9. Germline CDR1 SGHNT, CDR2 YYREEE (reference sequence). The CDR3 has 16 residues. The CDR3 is CASSHYPSGSSYEQYF. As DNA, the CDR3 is TGTGCCAGCAGCCATTACCCGAGCGGGAGCTCCTACGAGCAGTACTTC.

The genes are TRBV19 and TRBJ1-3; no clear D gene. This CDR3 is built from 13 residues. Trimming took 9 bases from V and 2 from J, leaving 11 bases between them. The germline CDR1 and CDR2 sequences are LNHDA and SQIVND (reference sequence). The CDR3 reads CASSGSPGNTIYF. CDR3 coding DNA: TGTGCCAGCTCAGGAAGCCCTGGAAACACCATATATTTT.

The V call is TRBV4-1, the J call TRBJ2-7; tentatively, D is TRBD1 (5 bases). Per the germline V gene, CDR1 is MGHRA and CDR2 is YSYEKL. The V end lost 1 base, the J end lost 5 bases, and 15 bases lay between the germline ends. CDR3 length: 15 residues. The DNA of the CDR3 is TGCGCCAGCAGCCAAGTTCCTTCAGGGCAGCACGAGCAGTACTTC. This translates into CASSQVPSGQHEQYF.